This entry describes one T cell receptor beta chain. Germline CDR1 is DFQATT and CDR2 is SNEGSKA (reference sequence). The CDR3 spans 13 residues. V was clipped by 3 bases and J by 4 bases, with 12 bases between them. This sample is part of a study of blood T cell repertoires in COVID-19. At the level of the study: The origin of the acute and convalescent COVID-19 samples was the United States, Italy and Spain. T cells, B-cell-depleted T cells, or PBMCs supplied cDNA or gDNA.

Per the original methods: Reference gene primer amplification gave nucleated cell count estimates. Produced via immunoSEQ multiplex PCR; TCRdb's table is partial and in-frame only. The V and J calls and clone size are taken from that table; D and trimming were inferred from the DNA. The sample comprises 100,000 or so clones, about 90% of which are singletons, and 5% rests with the top ten. The TCR comes from a human donor in a cohort sampled during active COVID-19. The sequencing sample was made of peripheral blood. The rearrangement links TRBV20-1 to TRBJ1-2; D gene unclear. CDR3 sequence: CSASNGISYGYTF. The CDR3 DNA reads as TGCAGTGCTAGTAACGGGATTAGCTATGGCTACACCTTC.